Included here is one TCR beta chain sequence, with context. The antigen remains unidentified. Data came from immunoSEQ multiplex PCR; TCRdb stores just in-frame clones and leaves some out. The data hold about 150,000 clones, with about 90% observed a single time. The sample is drawn from a study of T cell responses to AZD1222 COVID-19 vaccine. Study results and limitations: Among the donors, most were white British and more were female, and clonal diversity was possibly underestimated. The CD4 TCRs associated with vaccination extended across spike and predominated at 160-218 and 743-854. Among those given AZD1222, only five or six were seropositive at baseline.

The CDR3 covers 17 residues. Germline values: CDR1 SGHRS, CDR2 YFSETQ. Trimming shortened V by 3 bases and J by 4 bases, and 19 bases separated the two germline ends. The sample here was peripheral blood, taken 28 days after the second AZD1222 dose. The chain employs TRBV5-1 and TRBJ2-2; D perhaps matches TRBD1 (6 bases). The sequence was obtained from an adult who received the AZD1222 COVID-19 vaccine. CDR3 in DNA: TGCGCCAGCAGCTGGGGGCCTCCCCAAGGAGGCACCGGGGAGCTGTTTTTT. It yields the protein CASSWGPPQGGTGELFF.